This T cell receptor (beta chain) was obtained from a study of technical replicates of blood from a few donors. Sequencing was performed with immunoSEQ multiplex PCR; in TCRdb, only in-frame clones are kept and a portion is missing. The sample shows some 80,000 clones, less than 95% of them seen only once. In germline, CDR1 is LNHDA, CDR2 SQIVND (reference sequence). The length of the CDR3 is 13 residues. The V end was cut by 3 bases, the J end by 8 bases, with 13 bases between. Sequencing was performed on T cells isolated from PBMCs. The clonotype was recovered from a human donor in good health. V gene TRBV19 combines with J gene TRBJ1-1; no firm D call. The CDR3 loop reads CASSMNPGEEAFF. The CDR3 region has the DNA TGTGCCAGTAGTATGAACCCCGGGGAGGAAGCTTTCTTT.